The rows below give T cell receptor beta chains drawn from one sample of a study of blood T cell repertoires in COVID-19. The assay was immunoSEQ multiplex PCR, and TCRdb's table has in-frame clones only and misses some. The sample records 160,000 or so clones, over 75% being singletons. The sample taken for sequencing was PBMCs or T cells enriched from blood (not recorded which). All receptors come from a human donor with acute COVID-19. The donor label of this sample is uncertain. Each CDR3 is given with its conserved first and last residue. Each record gives: V gene, D gene, clone size, J gene, CDR3 DNA, CDR3 protein. D genes are given only for firm matches. Where a row states a size, it is once, few, many or the class of an expanded clone; other rows omit it.

>TRBV18|TRBD1|-|TRBJ1-1
TGTGCCAGCTCACCACCTTCCGGGACAGGTGGCAACACTGAAGCTTTCTTT
CASSPPSGTGGNTEAFF
>TRBV28|TRBD1|-|TRBJ2-2
TGTGCCAGCAGTTCCCCCGATTCCAACAGGGGGACCGGGGAGCTGTTTTTT
CASSSPDSNRGTGELFF
>TRBV7-3|-|-|TRBJ1-1
TGTGCCAGCAGCTTAAGCAGGGAGGCTGAAGCTTTCTTT
CASSLSREAEAFF
>TRBV9|TRBD1|few|TRBJ1-1
TGTGCCAGCAGCGTAGTCAGGGGGACTGAAGCTTTCTTT
CASSVVRGTEAFF
>TRBV5-1|-|-|TRBJ1-2
TGCGCCAGCAGCTGGCAGGGCGGGGAAGATGGCTACACCTTC
CASSWQGGEDGYTF
>TRBV3-1/TRBV3-2|-|-|TRBJ1-1
TGTGCCAGCAGCCAAGATGCCCAGGCGCCCACTGAAGCTTTCTTT
CASSQDAQAPTEAFF
>TRBV12-5|-|-|TRBJ1-3
TGTGCTAGTGGTTTAACGGGTTTTGGAAACACCATATATTTT
CASGLTGFGNTIYF
>TRBV5-4|TRBD1|-|TRBJ2-6
TGTGCCAGCAGCCGCGGCACAGGGGGTAGCTCTGGGGCCAACGTCCTGACTTTC
CASSRGTGGSSGANVLTF
>TRBV30|-|-|TRBJ1-4
TGTGCCTGGAGTTCCATGACAGCAACTAATGAAAAACTGTTTTTT
CAWSSMTATNEKLFF
>TRBV30|-|-|TRBJ2-7
TGTGCCTGGAGTGGAGCGGTCTTGAGCTCCTACGAGCAGTACTTC
CAWSGAVLSSYEQYF
>TRBV7-2|-|-|TRBJ2-7
TGTGCCAGCAGCCAGGGGTACCCTAGGGAGCAGTACTTC
CASSQGYPREQYF
>TRBV11-2|TRBD1|-|TRBJ2-1
TGTGCCAGCAGCTCAAACAGGGGAAATGAGCAGTTCTTC
CASSSNRGNEQFF
>TRBV7-2|TRBD2|-|TRBJ2-3
TGTGCCAGCAGCTTAGGACTAGCGATGGATACGCAGTATTTT
CASSLGLAMDTQYF
>TRBV18|-|-|TRBJ1-3
TGTGCCAGCTCACCATGGAGCAGTGACTCTGGAAACACCATATATTTT
CASSPWSSDSGNTIYF
>TRBV4-2|-|-|TRBJ2-3
TGTGCCAGCAGCCAAGACGCTAGCGTAAGAGAAACAGATACGCAGTATTTT
CASSQDASVRETDTQYF
>TRBV28|-|once|TRBJ2-3
TGTGCCAGCAGTGACCTCCAGGGGCGAGATACGCAGTATTTT
CASSDLQGRDTQYF
>TRBV12-3/TRBV12-4|TRBD2|-|TRBJ2-1
TGTGCCAGCAGTTGGGGGGGTTACAATGAGCAGTTCTTC
CASSWGGYNEQFF